The 30 T cell receptor beta chains in this list originate from one sample, sequenced in a study of PD-1 blockade in classical Hodgkin lymphoma. Relapses following autologous stem cell transplantation were seen in all patients, with brentuximab vedotin exposure varying. This table comes from immunoSEQ multiplex PCR, and its TCRdb copy is limited to in-frame clones, with some not included. The data contain about 14,000 clones, just over 85% of them singletons. The sample was peripheral blood mononuclear cells (PBMCs), taken at baseline. Receptors were obtained from a human donor with classical Hodgkin lymphoma.

V usage is TRBV19 and J usage is TRBJ2-7; the D is unclear. Germline lookup yields CDR1 LNHDA and CDR2 SQIVND (reference sequence). CDR3 length equals 11 residues. Trimming cost V 8 bases and J 2 bases, with 7 bases left between them. The CDR3 protein is CASGYPYEQYF. The DNA for the CDR3 is TGTGCCAGTGGGTATCCCTACGAGCAGTACTTC.

This chain connects TRBV9 to TRBJ2-5; D possibly corresponds to TRBD1 (6 bases). CDR1 and CDR2 from the germline V gene are SGDLS and YYNGEE. The CDR3 runs 14 residues. Deletions cut 2 bases from V and 5 bases from J, with 13 bases between. CDR3 sequence (DNA): TGTGCCAGCAGCGTCTGGGGGCGTTGGGAGACCCAGTACTTC. Translated, it gives CASSVWGRWETQYF.

The chain combines TRBV19 with TRBJ1-2; the D gene is possibly TRBD1 (6 bases). The germline V gene has CDR1 LNHDA and CDR2 SQIVND (reference sequence). Deletions cut 6 bases from V and 7 bases from J, with 12 bases between. The CDR3 loop spans 12 amino acids. In nucleotides, the CDR3 is TGTGCCAGTAGCGCGGGGGCGTCTGGCTACACCTTC. It translates to CASSAGASGYTF.

This sequence joins TRBV15 and TRBJ2-3; perhaps D is TRBD1 or TRBD2 (6 bases each). The germline V gene has CDR1 LNHNV and CDR2 YYDKDF (reference sequence). This CDR3 has 16 residues. The V gene lost 1 base and the J gene lost 6 bases, with 17 bases spanning the gap. CDR3 nucleotides: TGTGCCACCAGCAGAGCACCGGGGGCCCCTCCGGATACGCAGTATTTT. Its translation is CATSRAPGAPPDTQYF.

This sequence joins TRBV2 and TRBJ2-2; 8 bases line up with TRBD2. The ends lost 10 bases at V and 2 bases at J; junction bases unmatched: 12. The length of the CDR3 is 16 residues. Germline CDR1 is SNHLY and CDR2 is FYNNEI. The CDR3: CAILGWLAGNTGELFF. CDR3 DNA: TGTGCCATCCTCGGGTGGCTAGCGGGTAACACCGGGGAGCTGTTTTTT.

The J gene is TRBJ2-7, the V gene TRBV5-1; a weak D match, TRBD1 (5 bases). The CDR3 runs 14 residues. Germline V CDR1 and CDR2: SGHRS, YFSETQ. Trimming stripped 6 bases from V and 3 bases from J, with 16 bases between. The CDR3 sequence: CASNEQGKVYEQYF. In nucleotides, the CDR3 is TGCGCCAGCAATGAGCAGGGTAAAGTCTACGAGCAGTACTTC.

This clone was found a few times. This sequence joins TRBV9 and TRBJ1-1; D is possibly TRBD1 (6 bases). The V end lost 4 bases, the J end lost 1 base, and 14 bases lay between the germline ends. CDR1 and CDR2 (germline): SGDLS, YYNGEE. This CDR3 has 15 residues. CDR3 amino acids: CASSPLGGANTEAFF. The CDR3 DNA is TGTGCCAGCAGCCCCCTAGGGGGGGCGAACACTGAAGCTTTCTTT. Together with reference TRBV9 and TRBJ1-1, the CDR3 gives the full variable domain: DSGVTQTPKHLITATGQRVTLRCSPRSGDLSVYWYQQSLDQGLQFLIQYYNGEERAKGNILERFSAQQFPDLHSELNLSSLELGDSALYFCASSPLGGANTEAFFGQGTRLTVV.

This clone was seen a few times. The V gene is TRBV7-9, the J gene TRBJ1-3; 7 nucleotides line up with TRBD1. This CDR3 region has 16 residues. Germline-derived CDR1 and CDR2 are SEHNR and FQNEAQ (reference sequence). V was clipped by 8 bases and J by 4 bases; unmatched bases: 14. The DNA of the CDR3 is TGTGCCAGCGGTACTAACTCCGGGACAGCCGGAAACACCATATATTTT. Protein: CASGTNSGTAGNTIYF.

As for this clone: An end of the junction differs from the germline gene, which may be a read error. The V gene is TRBV18, the J gene TRBJ1-2, with D perhaps matching TRBD1 (5 bases). Germline values: CDR1 KGHSH, CDR2 LQKENI. The CDR3 spans 12 residues. The CDR3 DNA is TGTGCCAGCTCACCAGGGACGCGGGGCTCCACCTTC. This encodes CASSPGTRGSTF.

This clone was observed once. The chain employs TRBV5-4 and TRBJ2-1; TRBD2 might be the D (6 bases). The CDR3 totals 15 residues. Trimming shortened V by 0 bases and J by 4 bases, and 11 bases separated the two germline ends. Per germline, CDR1 SGHNT and CDR2 YYREEE (reference sequence). The CDR3 reads CASSLGREKYNEQFF. The CDR3 bases are TGTGCCAGCAGCTTGGGACGGGAGAAATACAATGAGCAGTTCTTC. Full variable domain (remainder filled in from reference TRBV5-4 and TRBJ2-1): ETGVTQSPTHLIKTRGQQVTLRCSSQSGHNTVSWYQQALGQGPQFIFQYYREEENGRGNFPPRFSGLQFPNYSSELNVNALELDDSALYLCASSLGREKYNEQFFGPGTRLTVL.

The CDR3 loop reads CASSLWDSSYNEQFF. CDR3 nucleotides: TGTGCCAGCAGCCTCTGGGACAGTTCCTACAATGAGCAGTTCTTC. The rearrangement links TRBV7-7 to TRBJ2-1; TRBD1 matches at 7 bases. This CDR3 contains 15 residues. V dropped 5 bases and J dropped 1; count of bases not matched to a gene: 5. Germline V gene data show CDR1 as SSHAT and CDR2 as FNYEAQ (reference sequence). Looking up the rest from reference TRBV7-7 and TRBJ2-1 gives the full variable domain: GAGVSQSPRYKVTKRGQDVTLRCDPISSHATLYWYQQALGQGPEFLTYFNYEAQPDKSGLPSDRFSAERPEGSISTLTIQRTEQRDSAMYRCASSLWDSSYNEQFFGPGTRLTVL.

CDR3 nucleotide sequence: TGTGCCACCAGCAGAGATCTCGCAACTAGCTCCTACAATGAGCAGTTCTTC. Amino acids: CATSRDLATSSYNEQFF. The chain uses TRBV15 and TRBJ2-1; D might be TRBD2 (5 bases). V lost 0 bases and J lost 0, with 12 bases in between. Per germline, CDR1 LNHNV and CDR2 YYDKDF (reference sequence). The length of the CDR3 is 17 residues.

The rearrangement uses TRBV5-4 and TRBJ1-5, with D possibly TRBD1 on 5 matching bases. V lost 4 bases and J lost 1, with 12 bases in between. CDR1 is SGHNT and CDR2 is YYREEE in the germline V gene (reference sequence). CDR3 length equals 15 residues. CDR3 bases: TGTGCCAGCAGCGAGTGGGGCAGGAGCAATCAGCCCCAGCATTTT. Amino acids: CASSEWGRSNQPQHF.

This clone was picked up one time. DNA for the CDR3: TGCGCCAGCAGCCACTTACAGGGGCTCTTGACTGAAGCTTTCTTT. This encodes CASSHLQGLLTEAFF. The V call is TRBV4-1, the J call TRBJ1-1, with 7 bases identical to TRBD1. V lost 3 bases and J lost 5; bases outside the gene matches: 9. This CDR3 comprises 15 residues. Germline V lookup: CDR1 MGHRA, CDR2 YSYEKL.

This clone was found once. The V gene is TRBV7-9, the J gene TRBJ2-7; possible D gene TRBD1, 6 bases. The germline V and J ends were trimmed by 5 bases and 3 bases, with 14 bases remaining between them. Germline values: CDR1 SEHNR, CDR2 FQNEAQ (reference sequence). This CDR3 region has 14 residues. The CDR3: CASSQFPGVYEQYF. DNA for the CDR3: TGTGCCAGCAGCCAATTTCCAGGGGTCTACGAGCAGTACTTC.

This chain uses TRBV2 with TRBJ2-7; D gene uncertain. Germline CDR1 and CDR2: SNHLY and FYNNEI. Trimming removed 6 bases from V and 1 base from J, with 1 base in between. This CDR3 has 10 residues. The CDR3 is CASRSYEQYF. The CDR3 DNA sequence: TGTGCCAGCAGGTCCTACGAGCAGTACTTC.

The V gene is TRBV4-1, the J gene TRBJ2-1; D unclear. The CDR3 totals 15 residues. Germline V gene data show CDR1 as MGHRA and CDR2 as YSYEKL. The V end was cut by 1 base, the J end by 0 bases, with 7 bases between. The CDR3 DNA reads TGCGCCAGCAGCCAAGGACTGAGCTCCTACAATGAGCAGTTCTTC. This encodes CASSQGLSSYNEQFF.

This sequence joins TRBV27 and TRBJ1-5, with a weak D call TRBD1 (6 bases). The V and J ends lost 5 bases and 5 bases respectively, with 10 bases between them. CDR3 size: 13 residues. The germline V gene has CDR1 MNHEY and CDR2 SMNVEV (reference sequence). The CDR3 region is CASSTRGHQPQHF. The DNA of the CDR3 is TGTGCCAGCAGTACCAGGGGACATCAGCCCCAGCATTTT.

The chain has TRBV27 and TRBJ1-5; the match to TRBD1 covers 8 bases. CDR1 MNHEY and CDR2 SMNVEV come from the germline V gene (reference sequence). The CDR3 is 14 amino acids. V trimming: 7 bases; J trimming: 3 bases; junction bases outside the gene matches: 5. DNA of the CDR3: TGTGCCAGCAAGGAACAGGGGGACAATCAGCCCCAGCATTTT. Its protein is CASKEQGDNQPQHF.

This chain uses TRBV2 with TRBJ2-5; D remains ambiguous. This CDR3 is 11 amino acids long. The ends were cut back, 2 bases at V and 5 bases at J, with 3 bases in the middle. Germline V gene lookup returns CDR1 SNHLY and CDR2 FYNNEI. CDR3 sequence reads: CASSEWETQYF. CDR3 DNA sequence: TGTGCCAGCAGTGAATGGGAGACCCAGTACTTC.

The CDR3: CASSETGGDEKLFF. CDR3 DNA: TGTGCCAGCAGCGAGACAGGGGGCGATGAAAAACTGTTTTTT. V gene TRBV9 combines with J gene TRBJ1-4; 10 bases align to TRBD1. The germline V gene has CDR1 SGDLS and CDR2 YYNGEE. Germline trimming cut 3 bases from V and 6 bases from J; bases unmatched to any gene: 2. The CDR3 has 14 residues.

The chain employs TRBV7-8 and TRBJ2-1, with TRBD1 matching over 7 bases. Germline trimming cut 3 bases from V and 5 bases from J; bases unmatched to any gene: 7. This CDR3 spans 15 amino acids. Germline V gene data show CDR1 as SGHVS and CDR2 as FQNEAQ. CDR3 sequence (DNA): TGTGCCAGCAGCTTCGGGACAGACGTAAACAATGAGCAGTTCTTC. As protein: CASSFGTDVNNEQFF.

The CDR3 bases are TGTGCCAGCAGCCAAAGCAGAGGCACAGATACGCAGTATTTT. This translates into CASSQSRGTDTQYF. The chain is built from TRBV28 and TRBJ2-3; the D is unclear. Germline CDR1 reads MDHEN; CDR2 reads SYDVKM. Trimming left V 6 bases short and J 1 base short, with 11 bases between. The CDR3 length is 14 residues. The whole variable domain, filled in from reference TRBV28 and TRBJ2-3, reads DVKVTQSSRYLVKRTGEKVFLECVQDMDHENMFWYRQDPGLGLRLIYFSYDVKMKEKGDIPEGYSVSREKKERFSLILESASTNQTSMYLCASSQSRGTDTQYFGPGTRLTVL.

The chain is built from TRBV11-2 and TRBJ2-5; 10 bases line up with TRBD1. Germline CDR1 is SGHAT and CDR2 is FQNNGV. This CDR3 contains 14 residues. After removal of 4 bases from V and 5 bases from J, the junction contained 4 bases not matched to a gene. The CDR3 sequence: CASSSGQGNETQYF. The CDR3 nucleotides are TGTGCCAGCAGCTCGGGACAGGGGAATGAGACCCAGTACTTC.

The chain carries TRBV27 and TRBJ2-7; maybe TRBD1 (7 bases). Trimming pared 4 bases from V and 3 bases from J, leaving 13 bases between. CDR1 is MNHEY and CDR2 is SMNVEV in the germline V gene (reference sequence). The CDR3 extends over 14 amino acids. Here the CDR3 reads CASSSTGRIYEQYF. The CDR3 region has the DNA TGTGCCAGCAGTTCGACAGGGAGGATCTACGAGCAGTACTTC.

V usage is TRBV13 and J usage is TRBJ1-2, with TRBD1 as a possible D gene (6 bases). The length of the CDR3 is 12 residues. V lost 4 bases and J 4 bases, leaving 7 bases between the germline ends. The germline V gene has CDR1 PRHDT and CDR2 FYEKMQ (reference sequence). The CDR3 loop reads CASSSGAYGYTF. CDR3 DNA: TGTGCCAGCAGCTCAGGGGCCTATGGCTACACCTTC.

In its sample, this clone was seen a few times. The V gene is TRBV7-9, the J gene TRBJ1-1; D is undetermined. The CDR3 consists of 14 residues. V was clipped by 5 bases and J by 0 bases, with 10 bases between them. Germline loops: CDR1 SEHNR, CDR2 FQNEAQ (reference sequence). The CDR3 DNA follows: TGTGCCAGCAGCCTCAGATTGATGAACACTGAAGCTTTCTTT. Its translation: CASSLRLMNTEAFF.

J is TRBJ2-3 and V is TRBV28, with D possibly TRBD2 on 5 matching bases. The CDR3 has 15 residues. Germline CDR1 MDHEN, CDR2 SYDVKM. Trimming pared 5 bases from V and 0 bases from J, leaving 12 bases between. In DNA form, the CDR3 reads TGTGCCAGCAGTCCTAAGGAGGAGAGCACAGATACGCAGTATTTT. Residues: CASSPKEESTDTQYF.

The CDR3: CASATSGETQYF. CDR3 sequence (DNA): TGTGCCTCAGCGACTAGCGGAGAGACCCAGTACTTC. The rearrangement uses TRBV10-3 and TRBJ2-5, with 9 positions matching TRBD2. V lost 11 bases, J lost 4 bases, and 5 bases stayed unmatched. The CDR3 totals 12 residues. Germline V gives CDR1 ENHRY, CDR2 SYGVKD.

This clone was observed a handful of times. The chain is built from TRBV4-1 and TRBJ1-5; D gene ambiguous. V lost 1 base to trimming and J lost 5 bases, with 6 bases between them. There are 13 residues in the CDR3. Germline V gene data show CDR1 as MGHRA and CDR2 as YSYEKL. The CDR3 nucleotides read TGCGCCAGCAGCCAAGGGCCGGATCAGCCCCAGCATTTT. Its translation is CASSQGPDQPQHF.